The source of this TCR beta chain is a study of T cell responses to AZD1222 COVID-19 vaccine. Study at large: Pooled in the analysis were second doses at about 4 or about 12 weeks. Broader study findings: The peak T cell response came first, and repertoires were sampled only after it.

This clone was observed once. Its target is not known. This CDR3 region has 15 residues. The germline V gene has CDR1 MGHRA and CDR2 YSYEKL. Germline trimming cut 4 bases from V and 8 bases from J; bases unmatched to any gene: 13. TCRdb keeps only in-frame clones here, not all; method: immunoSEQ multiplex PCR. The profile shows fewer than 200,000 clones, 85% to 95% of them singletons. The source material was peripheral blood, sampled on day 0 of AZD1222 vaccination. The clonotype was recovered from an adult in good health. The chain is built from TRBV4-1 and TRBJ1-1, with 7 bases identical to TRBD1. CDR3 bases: TGCGCCAGCAGCCTCCAACCAGCACAGGGGAGGGAAGCTTTCTTT. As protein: CASSLQPAQGREAFF.